This T cell receptor beta chain came from a study of cytomegalovirus exposure and HLA in healthy donors. V was pared by 4 bases and J by 8 bases, with 9 bases of the junction left unmatched. Germline CDR1 is LGHNA and CDR2 is YNFKEQ. This CDR3 is 17 amino acids long. The table came from immunoSEQ multiplex PCR; TCRdb's copy has only in-frame clones and leaves some out. Of 330,000 or so clones in the sample, 86% are singletons; the top ten hold 0.75% to 0.85%. Overall study results and limits: The study flagged some 170 TCR beta chains as cytomegalovirus-associated. Reports showed the classifier diagnosing cytomegalovirus status with high specificity and sensitivity.

Comments on this clone: Its antigen is unknown.

The sequencing sample was made of PBMCs. The sequence came from a young woman in good health and CMV-seronegative. The rearrangement uses TRBV4-2 and TRBJ2-2; 14 positions match TRBD2. The CDR3 sequence: CASSRPTGTSGSGELFF. CDR3 sequence (DNA): TGTGCCAGCAGCCGGCCGACCGGGACTAGCGGGAGTGGGGAGCTGTTTTTT.